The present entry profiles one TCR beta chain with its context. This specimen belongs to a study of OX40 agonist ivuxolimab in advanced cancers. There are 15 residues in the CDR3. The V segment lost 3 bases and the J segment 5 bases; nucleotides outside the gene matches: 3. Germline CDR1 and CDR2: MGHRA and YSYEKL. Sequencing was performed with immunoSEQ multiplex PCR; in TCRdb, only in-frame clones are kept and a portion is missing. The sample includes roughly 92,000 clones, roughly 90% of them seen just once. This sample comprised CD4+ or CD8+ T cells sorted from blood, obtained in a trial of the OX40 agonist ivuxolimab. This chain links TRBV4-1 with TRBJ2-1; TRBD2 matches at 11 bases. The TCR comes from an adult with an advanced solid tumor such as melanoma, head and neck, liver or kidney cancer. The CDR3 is CASSQVLAGDNEQFF. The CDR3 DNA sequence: TGCGCCAGCAGCCAGGTACTAGCGGGAGACAATGAGCAGTTCTTC.